This T cell receptor (beta chain) was retrieved from a study of T cell repertoires in cytomegalovirus infection. From the reads, TCRdb called clonotypes with MiXCR, one entry per CDR3 protein. The sample includes fewer than 250,000 distinct CDR3 sequences, around an eighth of them seen just once. This clonotype appeared many times. The ends were cut back, 6 bases at V and 3 bases at J, with 23 bases in the middle. CDR3 size: 17 residues. Sequenced sample: PBMCs. This TCR derives from a human donor in good health (CMV status not recorded). Some clones in this sample may be carry-over from other donors' samples. The chain joins TRBV12-3 or TRBV12-4 to TRBJ1-1, with D unclear. Here the CDR3 reads CASSPVPTWGWDTEAFF. The CDR3 bases are TGTGCCAGCAGCCCGGTCCCAACTTGGGGTTGGGACACTGAAGCTTTCTTT.